These 8 T cell receptor beta chains were all obtained from the same sample, sequenced in a study of blood T cells in healthy people across ages. For the second PCR, which ran for about 6 to 11 cycles, a sample-barcoded 5' primer and a J-beta primer mix were used. TCRdb re-called the 5' RACE reads with MiXCR, one entry per CDR3 protein. The sample has about 1,400,000 distinct CDR3 sequences; about 40% are singletons. Sequencing input: blood. These receptors all come from a woman aged 18-29 years in good health.

This clonotype was counted between two and nine times. The chain recombines TRBV6-5 with TRBJ2-1, with D tentatively TRBD1 or TRBD2 (6 bases each). V was shortened by 6 bases and J by 0 bases, with 12 bases between the two germline ends. The CDR3 has 15 amino acids. The germline V gene encodes CDR1 MNHEY and CDR2 SVGAGI. CDR3 sequence: CASRLGGSSYNEQFF. The DNA of the CDR3 is TGTGCCAGCAGGCTAGGGGGGAGCTCCTACAATGAGCAGTTCTTC.

This clonotype was detected a few times. This chain links TRBV7-2 with TRBJ2-1, with D possibly being TRBD2 (5 bases). In germline, CDR1 is SGHTA, CDR2 FQGNSA. CDR3 length: 16 amino acids. V was trimmed by 1 base and J by 4 bases, leaving 14 bases between them. In DNA form, the CDR3 reads TGTGCCAGCAGCTTAGGATTTGCAGCGGAGTACAATGAGCAGTTCTTC. Translation gives CASSLGFAAEYNEQFF.

The V call is TRBV18, the J call TRBJ2-2; D possibly corresponds to TRBD2 (5 bases). Germline values: CDR1 KGHSH, CDR2 LQKENI. The CDR3 sequence is 17 residues long. V lost 2 bases and J lost 3, with 16 bases in between. DNA of the CDR3: TGTGCCAGCTCACCAAGCGGAAACCGAATATACACCGGGGAGCTGTTTTTT. This encodes CASSPSGNRIYTGELFF.

This clonotype was seen a few times. J is TRBJ1-6 and V is TRBV14; D gene ambiguous. Germline V gene data show CDR1 as SGHDN and CDR2 as FVKESK. Trimming cost V 0 bases and J 7 bases, with 7 bases left between them. The CDR3 consists of 14 residues. The CDR3 DNA sequence: TGTGCCAGCAGCCAAGATCCCCGGAATTCACCCCTCCACTTT. Protein product: CASSQDPRNSPLHF.

V gene TRBV27 combines with J gene TRBJ2-3, with D unresolved. The germline V gene has CDR1 MNHEY and CDR2 SMNVEV (reference sequence). The length of the CDR3 is 14 residues. V lost 5 bases to trimming and J lost 8 bases, with 17 bases between them. CDR3 bases: TGTGCCAGCAGTCCCCCTCTCGCATTGTCTACGCAGTATTTT. Its protein product is CASSPPLALSTQYF.

The table lists this clonotype with a few counts. The chain uses TRBV7-9 and TRBJ1-1; 7 nucleotides match TRBD1. Trimming took 6 bases from V and 4 from J; bases not matched to a gene: 8. The CDR3 length is 14 residues. Germline CDR1 reads SEHNR; CDR2 reads FQNEAQ (reference sequence). The CDR3 here is CASSHREGATEAFF. The DNA of the CDR3 is TGTGCCAGCAGTCACAGGGAGGGGGCCACTGAAGCTTTCTTT.

The chain couples TRBV12-3 or TRBV12-4 to TRBJ1-5; a possible D gene is TRBD1 (5 bases). The germline V and J ends were trimmed by 8 bases and 9 bases, with 11 bases remaining between them. The CDR3 is made up of 11 amino acids. CDR3 bases: TGTGCCAGCTCAACTGGGGGGCCCCAGCATTTT. This encodes CASSTGGPQHF.

The CDR3 sequence is CSTLFAGGKGEQYF. CDR3 nucleotide sequence: TGCAGCACACTCTTCGCAGGGGGAAAAGGGGAGCAGTACTTC. The V gene is TRBV29-1, the J gene TRBJ2-7; TRBD1 agrees at 7 bases. The germline CDR1 and CDR2 sequences are SQVTM and ANQGSEA. V trimming: 8 bases; J trimming: 7 bases; junction bases outside the gene matches: 17. The CDR3 sequence is 14 residues long.